This TCR beta chain is drawn from a study of molecular identifiers for immune sequencing clone quantification. Study at large: The replicates split RNA from roughly 20,000 or 100,000 naive CD8 cells five ways and sequenced four. Study-level results: Over 99% of effector molecules, yet under 1% of naive-cell molecules, were held by clones above 20 RNA copies. Spike-in Jurkat TCR RNA from a single cell reportedly registered among about a million naive cells.

On this clonotype itself: Its antigen is unknown.

The CDR3 has 12 residues. CDR1 SGHDT and CDR2 YYEEEE come from the germline V gene. V lost 10 bases to trimming and J lost 5 bases; unmatched junction nucleotides: 8. Preparation methods for the bulk TCR libraries were those previously described, with listed TCR primers. In TCRdb, the PCR reads were re-called with MiXCR into one record per CDR3 protein. The sample lists nearly 650,000 distinct CDR3 sequences; 25% were seen once. This sequence was found in a human donor in good health. Some libraries in this study had Jurkat cell RNA spiked in. Sequenced: naive CD8+ T cells from blood, with Jurkat cell RNA spiked in. Subset noted: FACS-sorted CD8+CD4-CCR7+CD45RA+ naive T cells. The chain uses TRBV5-6 and TRBJ2-7, with 8 positions matching TRBD2. CDR3 in amino acids: CAVQTSDHEQYF. CDR3 bases: TGTGCCGTACAGACTAGCGACCACGAGCAGTACTTC.